This is a list of T cell receptor beta chains from one sample in a study of blood T cell repertoires in COVID-19. Only in-frame clones appear in the TCRdb table, and some are missing; sequencing was by immunoSEQ multiplex PCR. The sample lists some 130,000 clones; roughly 90% were seen once. Specimen: peripheral blood. These receptor sequences come from a man aged 60 to 75 with active or convalescent COVID-19. Each CDR3 is given with its conserved first and last residue. A D gene is named only where the DNA matches it firmly. The listing skips clone size in some rows; elsewhere it reads once, few, many or a size class.

NA	few	TRBV10-3	TRBJ2-5	CATMRQETQYF	TGTGCCACAATGAGGCAAGAGACCCAGTACTTC
NA	NA	TRBV28	TRBJ1-5	CASSPRGGHSLHQPQHF	TGTGCCAGCAGCCCCCGGGGAGGGCACTCACTTCATCAGCCCCAGCATTTT
NA	NA	TRBV7-3	TRBJ2-3	CASSLQGTDTQYF	TGTGCCAGCAGCTTGCAGGGAACAGATACGCAGTATTTT
TRBD1	NA	TRBV24-1	TRBJ1-1	CATSESTGGNTEAFF	TGTGCCACCAGTGAGAGCACAGGGGGGAACACTGAAGCTTTCTTT
NA	once	TRBV6-5	TRBJ1-5	CASSPRGEFNQPQHF	TGTGCCAGCAGCCCCCGGGGGGAATTCAATCAGCCCCAGCATTTT
TRBD1	NA	TRBV11-2	TRBJ2-5	CASSPAPRTGDETQYF	TGTGCCAGCAGCCCCGCCCCTCGAACAGGGGACGAGACCCAGTACTTC
NA	once	TRBV11-2	TRBJ2-3	CASRIRRGATDTQYF	TGTGCCAGCAGAATAAGGAGGGGAGCCACAGATACGCAGTATTTT
NA	NA	TRBV4-3	TRBJ2-1	CASSRSLALEQFF	TGCGCCAGCAGCCGGAGTCTAGCTCTTGAGCAGTTCTTC
NA	NA	TRBV5-1	TRBJ2-3	CASSLDIRREVLGTQYF	TGCGCCAGCAGCTTGGATATTCGGCGCGAGGTATTGGGTACGCAGTATTTT
NA	NA	TRBV5-1	TRBJ2-5	CASSLGLDATQYF	TGCGCCAGCAGCCTGGGACTGGATGCAACCCAGTACTTC
NA	NA	TRBV28	TRBJ1-5	CASSLYRVNSNQPQHF	TGTGCCAGCAGTTTATACAGGGTTAATAGCAATCAGCCCCAGCATTTT
TRBD1	NA	TRBV6-2/TRBV6-3	TRBJ2-5	CASSRTRGIRSNDRQETQYF	TGTGCCAGCAGCCGAACCAGGGGGATTAGATCAAACGACCGACAAGAGACCCAGTACTTC
NA	NA	TRBV2	TRBJ2-7	CASSDNPGEQYF	TGTGCCAGCAGTGACAACCCGGGGGAGCAGTACTTC
TRBD1	once	TRBV6-5	TRBJ1-5	CASSPGQENQPQHF	TGTGCCAGCAGTCCGGGACAGGAGAATCAGCCCCAGCATTTT
NA	NA	TRBV10-3	TRBJ2-1	CAISEGGGSYNEQFF	TGTGCCATCAGTGAGGGGGGAGGCTCCTACAATGAGCAGTTCTTC
TRBD1	NA	TRBV19	TRBJ1-1	CASSPRQGKTEAFF	TGTGCCAGTAGTCCTCGACAGGGGAAGACTGAAGCTTTCTTT
NA	NA	TRBV15	TRBJ2-5	CATGRDTSNKETQYF	TGTGCCACCGGTCGGGACACGTCCAATAAAGAGACCCAGTACTTC
TRBD1	few	TRBV28	TRBJ2-2	CASSWGTGIGELFF	TGTGCCAGCAGTTGGGGGACAGGGATCGGGGAGCTGTTTTTT
TRBD2	NA	TRBV10-3	TRBJ2-1	CAISPTSGSIDEQFF	TGTGCCATCAGTCCGACTAGCGGGAGTATTGATGAGCAGTTCTTC
TRBD1	NA	TRBV7-9	TRBJ1-4	CASSLATGINEKLFF	TGTGCCAGCAGCTTAGCGACAGGGATTAATGAAAAACTGTTTTTT
NA	NA	TRBV5-5	TRBJ1-2	CASSPGGAAYGYTF	TGTGCCAGCAGCCCCGGGGGGGCGGCTTATGGCTACACCTTC
TRBD1	NA	TRBV4-1	TRBJ2-1	CASSPQQQGYNEQFF	TGCGCCAGCAGCCCCCAACAACAGGGGTACAATGAGCAGTTCTTC
NA	NA	TRBV3-1/TRBV3-2	TRBJ2-7	CASSPPGGNVWEQYF	TGTGCCAGCAGCCCCCCAGGAGGAAATGTCTGGGAGCAGTACTTC